The present T cell receptor beta chain was sequenced within a study of cytomegalovirus exposure and HLA in healthy donors. Overall study findings and caveats: Common viral pathogens seemed, in a later analysis, to connect with several of the most significant clusters.

This clone came up once. The antigen remains unidentified. A multiplex PCR was run with 60 Vbeta primers and 13 Jbeta primers. Measured with immunoSEQ multiplex PCR; TCRdb has only the in-frame clones, and not every one. The table includes some 71,000 clones, about 70% detected once. The germline V gene has CDR1 MDHEN and CDR2 SYDVKM. Trimming took off 2 bases at V and 2 bases at J, with 5 bases between the two ends. This CDR3 comprises 13 residues. V is TRBV28 and J is TRBJ2-3; maybe TRBD1 (5 bases). This TCR came from a man aged 18 to 30 in good health and CMV-seronegative. Sequencing was carried out using PBMCs. The CDR3 region has the DNA TGTGCCAGCAGTTTAGGGGCCACAGATACGCAGTATTTT. It translates to CASSLGATDTQYF.